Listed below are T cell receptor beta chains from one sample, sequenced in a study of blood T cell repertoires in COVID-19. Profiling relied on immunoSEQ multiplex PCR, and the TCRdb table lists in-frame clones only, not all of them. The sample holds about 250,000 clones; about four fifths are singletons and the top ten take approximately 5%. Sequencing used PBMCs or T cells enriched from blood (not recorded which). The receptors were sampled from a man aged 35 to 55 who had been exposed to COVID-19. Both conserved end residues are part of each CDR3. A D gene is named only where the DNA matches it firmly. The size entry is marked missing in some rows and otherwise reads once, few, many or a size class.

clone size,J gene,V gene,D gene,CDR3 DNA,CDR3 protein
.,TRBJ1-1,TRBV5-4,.,TGTGCCAGCAGCCCTCGGGGGGGCTCCGCTGAAGCTTTCTTT,CASSPRGGSAEAFF
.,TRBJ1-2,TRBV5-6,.,TGTGCCAGCAGCTTGTATGCGGGGGTGGCTAACTATGGCTACACCTTC,CASSLYAGVANYGYTF
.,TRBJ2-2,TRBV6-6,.,TGTGCCGCCGGGGGCACCGGGGAGCTGTTTTTT,CAAGGTGELFF
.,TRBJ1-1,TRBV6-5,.,TGTGCCAGCAGTCCGGTAGTTACTGAAGCTTTCTTT,CASSPVVTEAFF
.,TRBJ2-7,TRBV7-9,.,TGTGCCAGCAGCCCTTCGTCAGGGGAGCGGTTCTACGAGCAGTACTTC,CASSPSSGERFYEQYF
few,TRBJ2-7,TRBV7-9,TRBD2,TGTGCCAGCAGCCCTCGGGGTCTAGCGGGACAAAACGAGCAGTACTTC,CASSPRGLAGQNEQYF
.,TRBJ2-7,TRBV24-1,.,TGTGCCACCAGTGCGGCAGGGTACGAGCAGTACTTC,CATSAAGYEQYF
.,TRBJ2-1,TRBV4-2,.,TGTGCCAGCAGCCACGAAGGCGGGAATGAGCAGTTCTTC,CASSHEGGNEQFF
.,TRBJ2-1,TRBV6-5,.,TGTGCCAGCAGTTACTCGTGGAGTTCTAGTGATGAGCAGTTCTTC,CASSYSWSSSDEQFF
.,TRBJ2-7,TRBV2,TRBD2,TGTGCCAGCAGTAAAATATCCGGGACTAGCTACGAGCAGTACTTC,CASSKISGTSYEQYF
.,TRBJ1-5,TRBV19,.,TGTGCCAGTAGTATAGATCGGGGTATCCAGAACAATCAGCCCCAGCATTTT,CASSIDRGIQNNQPQHF
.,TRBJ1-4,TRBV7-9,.,TGTGCCAGTGAAGGAGGGGAAAAACTGTTTTTT,CASEGGEKLFF
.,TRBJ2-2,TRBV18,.,TGTGCCAGCTCAGCGAATCGGAACACCGGGGAGCTGTTTTTT,CASSANRNTGELFF
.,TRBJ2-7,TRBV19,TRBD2,TGTGCCAGTAGCGCCCCTCCTGTTAGGGAGGGAGAGCAGTACTTC,CASSAPPVREGEQYF
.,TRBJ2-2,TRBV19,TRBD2,TGTGCCAGTAGTAGGGGACTAGCGTCCGACACCGGGGAGCTGTTTTTT,CASSRGLASDTGELFF
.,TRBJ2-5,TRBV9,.,TGTGCCAGCAGCGTAGGATCGTGGAGAAGGACTCGAGTTCCCCAAGAGACCCAGTACTTC,CASSVGSWRRTRVPQETQYF
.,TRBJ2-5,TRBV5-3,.,TGTGCCAGAAGCTTTCCGGGGCCGGCGGGGCAAGAGACCCAGTACTTC,CARSFPGPAGQETQYF
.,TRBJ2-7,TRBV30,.,TGTGCCTGGAGTGCCCTCTACGAGCAGTACTTC,CAWSALYEQYF
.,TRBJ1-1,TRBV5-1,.,TGCGCCAGCAGATTAACTCCGACGGGGAACACTGAAGCTTTCTTT,CASRLTPTGNTEAFF
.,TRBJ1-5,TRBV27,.,TGTGCCAGCAGTCGTCCGGGGAACAATCAGCCCCAGCATTTT,CASSRPGNNQPQHF
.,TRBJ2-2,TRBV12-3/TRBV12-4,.,TGTGCCAGCGGTAGAGCCGGGGAGCTGTTTTTT,CASGRAGELFF
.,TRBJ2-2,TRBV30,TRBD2,TGTGCCTGGAGAGGGCTAGCGGGGAACACCGGGGAGCTGTTTTTT,CAWRGLAGNTGELFF
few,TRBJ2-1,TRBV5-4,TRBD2,TGTGCCAGCAGCTTCCTAGCGGGAGGCCCCTACAATGAGCAGTTCTTC,CASSFLAGGPYNEQFF
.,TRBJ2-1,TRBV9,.,TGTGCCAGCAGCGCTCCCCAGGTTTCCTATTACAATGAGCAGTTCTTC,CASSAPQVSYYNEQFF
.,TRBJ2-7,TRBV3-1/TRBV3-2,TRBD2,TGTGCCAGCAGCCAAGTGTCGGGTAGCGGGATCCCCTACGAGCAGTACTTC,CASSQVSGSGIPYEQYF
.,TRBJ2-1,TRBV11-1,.,TGTGCCAGCAGCTTAGTCAACAATGAGCAGTTCTTC,CASSLVNNEQFF
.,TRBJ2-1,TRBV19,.,TGTGCCAGTAGTATAGCCCCGGGCTCCTACAATGAGCAGTTCTTC,CASSIAPGSYNEQFF
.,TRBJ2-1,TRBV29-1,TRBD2,TGCAGCGCAAGCGGGAGTTCCTACAATGAGCAGTTCTTC,CSASGSSYNEQFF
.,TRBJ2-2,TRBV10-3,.,TGTGCCATCAAGTTAGCGAACACCGGGGAGCTGTTTTTT,CAIKLANTGELFF
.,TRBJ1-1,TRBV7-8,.,TGTGCCAGCAGCCCAAAGGGGTATTTCGGCCGAATGAACACTGAAGCTTTCTTT,CASSPKGYFGRMNTEAFF
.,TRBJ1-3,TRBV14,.,TGTGCCAGCGCGGGGCCCACAGGATTCTCTGGAAACACCATATATTTT,CASAGPTGFSGNTIYF
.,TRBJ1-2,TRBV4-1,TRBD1,TGCGCCAGCAGCCCTCCTCAGGGGGCCGTCCGTAACTATGGCTACACCTTC,CASSPPQGAVRNYGYTF
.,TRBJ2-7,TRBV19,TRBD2,TGTGCCAGTAGTTGGACTAGCGGGAGCTACGAGCAGTACTTC,CASSWTSGSYEQYF
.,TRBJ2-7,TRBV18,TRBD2,TGTGCCAGCTCACCCCAGGGAGGGACCAGCTCCTACGAGCAGTACTTC,CASSPQGGTSSYEQYF
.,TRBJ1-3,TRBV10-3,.,TGTGCCATCAGAACAGGTGTTGGAAACACCATATATTTT,CAIRTGVGNTIYF
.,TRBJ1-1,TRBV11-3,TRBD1,TGTGCCAGCAGCTTAGGACAGGGGGCGCAGGATGAAGCTTTCTTT,CASSLGQGAQDEAFF
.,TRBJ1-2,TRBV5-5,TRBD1,TGTGCCAGCAGCATAGGGACAGCTAACTATGGCTACACCTTC,CASSIGTANYGYTF
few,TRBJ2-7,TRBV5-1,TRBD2,TGCGCCAGCAGCCCCGGGGGGGAGCCAACCTACGAGCAGTACTTC,CASSPGGEPTYEQYF